This is a list of T cell receptor beta chains from one sample in a study of control samples from healthy donors and cancer patients. Data came from immunoSEQ multiplex PCR; TCRdb stores just in-frame clones and leaves some out. The sample contains some 130,000 clones, 75% to 95% of which appear only once. The specimen was blood. These receptor sequences come from a man aged 18 to 30 in good health. CDR3s include the opening cysteine and the closing phenylalanine or tryptophan. Fields, in order: J gene, V gene, clone size, D gene, CDR3 DNA, CDR3 protein. D genes are given only for firm matches. Clone size is stated in some rows and not others, as once, few, many or a class when expanded.

J: TRBJ1-1; V: TRBV20-1; size: once; D: -; DNA: TGCAGTGCTAGTACCCCGGACCCCAGGGGAGCTTTCTTT; CDR3: CSASTPDPRGAFF
J: TRBJ1-1; V: TRBV2; size: -; D: -; DNA: TGTGCCAGCAGTGAAACGGGGAGTGGAGCTTTCTTT; CDR3: CASSETGSGAFF
J: TRBJ1-5; V: TRBV27; size: -; D: -; DNA: TGTGCCAGCAGTTCCTCTGGGGGGGGCGCGTCGGGTCAGCCCCAGCATTTT; CDR3: CASSSSGGGASGQPQHF
J: TRBJ2-1; V: TRBV3-1/TRBV3-2; size: -; D: -; DNA: TGTGCCAGCAGCCAAGGACTCCAGTACAATGAGCAGTTCTTC; CDR3: CASSQGLQYNEQFF
J: TRBJ1-4; V: TRBV5-5; size: once; D: -; DNA: TGTGCCAGCAGCTTGACAGGAGGGACGGGCGGAAAACTGTTTTTT; CDR3: CASSLTGGTGGKLFF
J: TRBJ1-4; V: TRBV20-1; size: -; D: -; DNA: TGCAGTGCTAGGAGGGGCGAAAAACTGTTTTTT; CDR3: CSARRGEKLFF
J: TRBJ2-5; V: TRBV20-1; size: -; D: -; DNA: TGCAGTGCTAGTCGTACGGTTAAAGAGACCCAGTACTTC; CDR3: CSASRTVKETQYF
J: TRBJ2-3; V: TRBV10-1; size: -; D: TRBD1; DNA: TGCGCCAGTGGGCAGGGACAGGTCGGTACAGATACGCAGTATTTT; CDR3: CASGQGQVGTDTQYF
J: TRBJ2-1; V: TRBV7-2; size: once; D: TRBD2; DNA: TGTGCCAGCAGCTTAGGTCTAGCGGGAGCTGAGCAGTTCTTC; CDR3: CASSLGLAGAEQFF
J: TRBJ2-2; V: TRBV5-8; size: -; D: -; DNA: TGTGCCAGCAGCTTGCTTGAGACCGTCACCGGGGAGCTGTTTTTT; CDR3: CASSLLETVTGELFF
J: TRBJ1-5; V: TRBV24-1; size: -; D: -; DNA: TGTGCCACCAGTGAGTATCCCGGGACGCACTTCAATCAGCCCCAGCATTTT; CDR3: CATSEYPGTHFNQPQHF
J: TRBJ2-3; V: TRBV2; size: -; D: -; DNA: TGTGCCAGCAGAGGCGGAGACGTCACAGATACGCAGTATTTT; CDR3: CASRGGDVTDTQYF
J: TRBJ1-4; V: TRBV29-1; size: -; D: -; DNA: TGCAGCGCAAGTACGTTGGGGGAAGGCCGAAAAACTGTTTTT; CDR3: CSASTLGEGRKTVF
J: TRBJ2-5; V: TRBV19; size: -; D: TRBD2; DNA: TGTGCCAGTAGCCTGATCCATAGCGGGAGTGGAGAGACCCAGTACTTC; CDR3: CASSLIHSGSGETQYF
J: TRBJ1-5; V: TRBV7-9; size: -; D: TRBD1; DNA: TGTGCCAGCAGCCGTGGACAGGGGGCTGGACAGCCCCAGCATTTT; CDR3: CASSRGQGAGQPQHF
J: TRBJ2-3; V: TRBV24-1; size: -; D: -; DNA: TGTGCCACCAGTCATGGAGATACGCAGTATTTT; CDR3: CATSHGDTQYF
J: TRBJ1-5; V: TRBV5-1; size: -; D: TRBD1; DNA: TGCGCCAGCAGGCTGACAGGGGCCGTAGGGCAGCCCCAGCATTTT; CDR3: CASRLTGAVGQPQHF
J: TRBJ1-3; V: TRBV6-5; size: once; D: -; DNA: TGTGCCAGCAGTTACTCGATGGGAGGGAGGGCGAACACCATATATTTT; CDR3: CASSYSMGGRANTIYF
J: TRBJ1-6; V: TRBV4-1; size: -; D: -; DNA: TGCGCCAGCAGCCAAGGGGGGGCGGGGGTCTATAATTCACCCCTCCACTTT; CDR3: CASSQGGAGVYNSPLHF
J: TRBJ1-6; V: TRBV30; size: -; D: TRBD1; DNA: TGTGCCTGGAGTGGGGACAGGGGGTTTTCACCCCTCCACTTT; CDR3: CAWSGDRGFSPLHF
J: TRBJ2-5; V: TRBV14; size: -; D: TRBD2; DNA: TGTGCCAGCAGCCAAGGGCTAGCGGGTAATATACAAGAGACCCAGTACTTC; CDR3: CASSQGLAGNIQETQYF
J: TRBJ2-1; V: TRBV15; size: -; D: TRBD2; DNA: TGTGCCACCAGCAGTGGACTAGCGGGAGTAAAAGGCAATGAGCAGTTCTTC; CDR3: CATSSGLAGVKGNEQFF
J: TRBJ2-1; V: TRBV14; size: -; D: -; DNA: TGTGCCAGCAGCCCGGCAGGAAACTACAATGAGCAGTTCTTC; CDR3: CASSPAGNYNEQFF
J: TRBJ2-1; V: TRBV14; size: -; D: TRBD2; DNA: TGTGCCAGCAGCCTCACGCCGGGACTAGCGCGCTTCAATGAGCAGTTCTTC; CDR3: CASSLTPGLARFNEQFF
J: TRBJ2-1; V: TRBV9; size: -; D: TRBD2; DNA: TGTGCCAGCAGCGTAGTCGGGACTACATCAGACAATGAGCAGTTCTTC; CDR3: CASSVVGTTSDNEQFF
J: TRBJ2-5; V: TRBV11-3; size: -; D: TRBD2; DNA: TGTGCCAGCAGCTTACGTAGCGGGAGAGACCTAGAGACCCAGTACTTC; CDR3: CASSLRSGRDLETQYF
J: TRBJ2-2; V: TRBV9; size: -; D: TRBD2; DNA: TGTGCCAGCAGCTCCGGGGGCGGGGGGCCTGACGGGGAGCTGTTTTTT; CDR3: CASSSGGGGPDGELFF
J: TRBJ1-5; V: TRBV28; size: -; D: -; DNA: TGTGCCAGCAGCTTCGCAGGCGGTAATCAGCCCCAGCATTTT; CDR3: CASSFAGGNQPQHF
J: TRBJ2-5; V: TRBV4-3; size: -; D: -; DNA: TGCGCCAGCAGCCAAGATGGGGCACGAATGGGAGAGACCCAGTACTTC; CDR3: CASSQDGARMGETQYF
J: TRBJ2-7; V: TRBV2; size: -; D: -; DNA: TGTGCCAGCAGTGATGGGCAGGGCTCCTACGAGCAGTACTTC; CDR3: CASSDGQGSYEQYF
J: TRBJ1-3; V: TRBV2; size: many; D: -; DNA: TGTGCCAGCAGGGCCTCGGGAAACACCATATATTTT; CDR3: CASRASGNTIYF
J: TRBJ1-1; V: TRBV11-3; size: -; D: -; DNA: TGTGCCAGCAGCTCAAACAGGGACACTGAAGCTTTCTTT; CDR3: CASSSNRDTEAFF
J: TRBJ2-3; V: TRBV27; size: few; D: -; DNA: TGTGCCAGCAGTTTAGGAGATACGCAGTATTTT; CDR3: CASSLGDTQYF
J: TRBJ1-1; V: TRBV6-5; size: -; D: -; DNA: TGTGCCAGCAGTTACGTGGCGGCGAACACTGAAGCTTTCTTT; CDR3: CASSYVAANTEAFF
J: TRBJ1-1; V: TRBV19; size: -; D: TRBD1; DNA: TGTGCCAGTAGTCGGGCCAGGGGGGACACTGAAGCTTTCTTT; CDR3: CASSRARGDTEAFF
J: TRBJ1-2; V: TRBV19; size: -; D: -; DNA: TGTGCCAGTTGGACGGTCACTAACTATGGCTACACCTTC; CDR3: CASWTVTNYGYTF
J: TRBJ1-1; V: TRBV6-5; size: -; D: TRBD1; DNA: TGTGCCAGCAGTTACGCCAGGGGGCAGGAAGCTTTCTTT; CDR3: CASSYARGQEAFF
J: TRBJ1-6; V: TRBV15; size: -; D: -; DNA: TGTGCCACCAACAGGGACCGAGATAATTCACCCCTCCACTTT; CDR3: CATNRDRDNSPLHF
J: TRBJ2-5; V: TRBV6-5; size: -; D: TRBD2; DNA: TGTGCCACCACCTTGCTCCTAGCGGCAGAAGAGACCCAGTACTTC; CDR3: CATTLLLAAEETQYF
J: TRBJ2-5; V: TRBV28; size: -; D: -; DNA: TGTGCCAGCAGCGATGATCCGCCAGGAGAGACCCAGTACTTC; CDR3: CASSDDPPGETQYF
J: TRBJ2-1; V: TRBV12-5; size: -; D: -; DNA: TGTGCTAGTGGTCTGGGACTTTTGAGCTCCTACAATGAGCAGTTCTTC; CDR3: CASGLGLLSSYNEQFF
J: TRBJ1-5; V: TRBV5-3; size: -; D: TRBD1; DNA: TGTGCCAGAAGCTTCTCTAGGGACAGGAAGGATCAGCCCCAGCATTTT; CDR3: CARSFSRDRKDQPQHF
J: TRBJ2-1; V: TRBV19; size: -; D: TRBD1; DNA: TGTGCCAGTAGTATCGACTGGACAGGTCGTCCGGTCAATGAGCAGTTCTTC; CDR3: CASSIDWTGRPVNEQFF
J: TRBJ1-2; V: TRBV2; size: -; D: TRBD1; DNA: TGTGCCAGCAGGCAGGGGGCGGGCTATGGCTACACCTTC; CDR3: CASRQGAGYGYTF
J: TRBJ2-1; V: TRBV6-5; size: -; D: -; DNA: TGTGCCAGCGGGCCCCGAGTTTTAAATGAGCAGTTCTTC; CDR3: CASGPRVLNEQFF
J: TRBJ1-1; V: TRBV2; size: -; D: -; DNA: TGTGCCAGCAGTGAACGCAGGGCAGAGGCTGAAGCTTTCTTT; CDR3: CASSERRAEAEAFF